This T cell receptor beta chain was found in a study of cytomegalovirus exposure and HLA in healthy donors listed by TCRdb under 2017. Regarding the research as a whole: According to an earlier analysis of 587 of the donors, 150 million to 200 million T cells yielded 95 million to 140 million unique TCR beta sequences and about 280 Gb of sequence data. Around 320 gigabases of sequencing data and around 87 million unique TCR sequences were included in an early release covering several hundred HLA-typed donors. The genetic ancestry cluster associated with self-reported Caucasian donors included 81% of the 300 to 450 genotyped donors. The aim of the study was to test whether cataloging public T cell receptors could identify signatures of past pathogen exposure. The study profiled the T cell repertoires of 666 subjects by immunosequencing and related them to cytomegalovirus serostatus. Along with the roughly 610-subject first cohort, a separate validation cohort of about 110 different subjects was used. The study combined high-throughput TCR immunosequencing, statistical association of individual TCRs with disease status, and machine learning to predict cytomegalovirus infection status. A later analysis re-analyzed previously published TCR beta repertoires from 550 to 700 donors and added high-resolution HLA genotyping to study TCR occurrence patterns. Rather than using new phenotypic data, the later analysis identified candidate immune exposures from TCR beta sequences and from how often those sequences occurred across donors. An earlier analysis of 500 to 750 of the donors applied high-throughput TCR beta sequencing to assess whether each TCR beta V gene segment acted as functional or pseudogenic. Donor age, sex, ethnicity and CMV serostatus were compiled alongside the repertoire data. In a later genetic analysis, genome-wide SNP genotypes for about 65% of the 666 donors were used, and that subset was treated as a discovery cohort. All discovery cohort repertoires had been generated using a single sequencing platform. HLA typing covered class I and class II loci at four-digit resolution. The number of donors typed differed by locus, with roughly 620-640 for A, B, C, DRB1 and DQB1, roughly 520 for DQA1, 606 for DPA1, and some 440 for DPB1. About five DR-DQ haplotypes were treated as single units for association and clustering because of strong linkage in the cohort. On average, roughly 200,000 unique TCR beta nucleotide sequences were sequenced per donor among a few hundred genotyped donors of the cohort, with roughly 18% of those sequences being non-productive.

With regard to this clone: It lacks a known antigen. No base-level quality is on record; no much larger clone is a single base apart.

The cysteine opens and the phenylalanine closes a CDR3 of 13 amino acids. Only the CDR3 portion is preserved as DNA: 39 bases, with reading frame beginning at the first base. CDR1 and CDR2 were assigned from the germline V gene as SGDLS and YYNGEE. V drops 2 bases and J drops 4 bases, leaving 9 bases in between. The cohort was made up of approximately 670 healthy bone marrow donors. Cohort members were all nominally healthy when sampled, although unrecorded immune exposures were likely present. The donor was CMV seronegative and was included in the group of over 300 seronegative cohort members. A peripheral blood sample was provided by each donor, and peripheral blood mononuclear cells were used for TCR beta sequencing. The Qiagen DNeasy Blood Extraction Kit was used to extract genomic DNA from the blood cell samples. Library method: the immunoSEQ multiplex PCR assay. For the multiplex PCR, a mixture combining 60 forward primers for TCR Vbeta segments and 13 reverse primers for TCR Jbeta segments was used. The CDR3 region of rearranged TCR beta genes was amplified from genomic DNA with a multiplex PCR assay. The amplified TCR beta libraries were sequenced on the Illumina HiSeq System as 87-base-pair reads. The original methods were these. Across the 700 or so repertoires, a later analysis counted 78 million or so unique TCR beta chains, 9.5 million to 12 million of which were shared by at least two donors. A nearest-neighbor algorithm error-corrected the raw reads and collapsed the reads into unique sequences, merging closely related sequences to remove PCR and sequencing errors. Alignment of CDR3 sequences to IMGT reference sequences was used to assign V, D and J gene segments. Each retained sequence needed at least a six-nucleotide match to both a V gene segment and a J gene segment. Rearrangements were classified as productive when the CDR3 lacked stop codons and remained in frame with V and J, and all other rearrangements were classified as non-productive. CDR3 was defined according to IMGT convention as the region running from the second conserved V-encoded cysteine to the conserved J-encoded phenylalanine. In an earlier analysis of approximately 590 of the donors, sequences lacking an unambiguous match to a single V gene segment were excluded. In an earlier analysis of 500 to 750 of the donors, V segments were called functional above 56.7% productive rearrangements and were called segregating when the between-donor standard deviation exceeded 5%. A statistical classification framework was built for diagnosing cytomegalovirus status from the catalog of TCR beta chain sequences. In a later analysis, V and J genes were assigned by comparing TCR nucleotide sequences against IMGT/GENE-DB human TR gene sequences. In a later analysis, CDR3 sequences and most-parsimonious VDJ recombination scenarios were assigned using the TCRdist pipeline. In a later analysis, each TCR beta chain was defined by its CDR3 amino acid sequence together with its V-gene family, and reads without a unique V-gene family were excluded. To address suspected cross-contamination and a sequencing artifact, a later analysis removed 592 highly shared, low-generation-probability nucleotide sequences. In a later analysis, a clonal expansion index for each public chain was calculated from normalized within-repertoire ranks of inferred template counts. In a later analysis, generation probabilities were computed with a VDJ recombination model fitted to out-of-frame rearrangements, and the resulting probabilities were checked against IGoR. In a later analysis, TCR-TCR, TCR-HLA and TCR-CMV co-occurrence was scored with hypergeometric tests, and a repertoire-size bias correction was applied to TCR pairs. In a later analysis, false discovery rates were estimated by permuting HLA or CMV assignments 20 times. In a later analysis, co-occurring TCRs were grouped using DBSCAN, with TCRdist sequence similarity added in when clustering inside HLA-allele-positive subsets. Co-occurrence clustering excluded repertoires with fewer than 30,000 or more than 120,000 public chains, plus five with anomalous nucleotide sharing. TCRdb mirrors the immuneACCESS table, restricted to in-frame sequences. Some clones are absent from its copies; in checked studies, under half trace to an unresolved V gene, and the reason for the others is unknown. V, J and clone size were drawn from that table, and D and trimming were deduced from the DNA. The sample table records about 170,000 clones; around 76% of these occur just once. Of the sample, roughly 2% falls within the top ten clones.

Beyond this particular receptor, the publication reports: When HLA alleles, especially DR and DQ, strongly co-occurred, attributing TCR associations to individual alleles was difficult. A later analysis found that most CMV-associated TCR beta chains appeared HLA-restricted, with HLA associations seemingly driven largely by CMV exposure. V-gene and J-gene trimming of TCR beta chains was associated with a missense DCLRE1C variant in a later genetic analysis, and the association was replicated in an independent cohort. Specific HLA alleles were associated with 16,951 TCR beta sequences at a false discovery rate of 0.05 in a later analysis. In an earlier analysis of over 550 of the donors, most TCR beta V segments were observed in productive rearrangements about 87% or about 30% of the time, broadly matching IMGT annotations. The cohort was sequenced for TCR beta chains only, and without alpha or paired-chain data the features that could be detected were limited. In vitro tests confirmed that a few of the cytomegalovirus-associated TCR beta chains recognize cytomegalovirus antigens. Because HLA typing was missing for some donors at each locus, association tests included only the typed subset. Most TCR sequences were seen in very few donors, while some public TCRs were found in many individuals. Immune exposure information for the cohort was limited to CMV serostatus. Presence/absence analyses assumed roughly uniform sequencing depth across donors, an assumption that may not hold. In a later analysis, TCR association rates were found to vary across HLA loci, with the most associated TCRs seen for DRB1 alleles and the fewest for HLA-C alleles. Some IMGT-functional V segments, including TRBV6-2 and TRBV6-3, could not be told apart with the 87-base-pair reads, so those segments were excluded. A later genetic analysis reported fewer N-insertions in productive TCRs among donors in an Asian-associated ancestry cluster than the roughly 700-donor mean. Because counts were too low, under 20 rarely observed V segments, including chromosome 9 orphons, were left out of the earlier analysis of 587 of the donors. In a later analysis, HLA-associated TCR beta chains were found to be more clonally expanded and to have lower generation probabilities than equally common non-associated chains. In both the original and validation cohorts, the classifier was reported to diagnose cytomegalovirus status with high specificity and sensitivity. A further reported finding was that TCR beta sequences accurately predicted the HLA-A and HLA-B alleles for most subjects in the first cohort. A cluster of highly shared sequence variants was judged likely to be a technical artifact of the sequencing pipeline. Linkage disequilibrium might explain the correlated functional status among segregating V segments, but an unknown experimental factor could not be excluded. A total of 150 to 200 TCR beta chains were listed by the study as associated with cytomegalovirus. Several of the top co-occurrence clusters appeared to be linked to parvovirus B19, influenza, CMV and Epstein-Barr virus, according to a later analysis. According to the authors, the approach could potentially be generalized to other disease states and immunological phenotypes.

Sample: PBMCs. The chain is made from TRBV9 and TRBJ1-2; a confident D gene designation cannot be given. The clonotype originates from a female donor in good health and CMV-seronegative. The CDR3 region: CASSVGEGYGYTF. In nucleotide form, the sequence is TGTGCCAGCAGCGTTGGGGAGGGCTATGGCTACACCTTC.